These 17 T cell receptor beta chains share one sample of origin, sequenced in a study of T cell clonality in common variable immunodeficiency. Generated by immunoSEQ multiplex PCR, the TCRdb table keeps only in-frame clones and is missing some. The sample is made up of fewer than 70,000 clones, none counted only once. The sequenced material came from peripheral blood mononuclear cells. These TCRs come from a person aged 18-69 years in good health.

This clone was counted ten times or more. At one end the junction does not follow the germline gene, possibly because of a read error. The CDR3 extends 3 residues past the end of the read, so its final part is completed from the germline J gene. The chain links TRBV7-9 to TRBJ2-5; D is possibly TRBD2 (7 bases). From germline, CDR1 is SEHNR and CDR2 FQNEAQ (reference sequence). CDR3 length: 14 residues. CDR3 DNA (partial): TGTGCCAGCAGCCAACGGGGGGCCCAAAAGACC. This encodes CASSQRGAQKT. From start to end, the CDR3 is CASSQRGAQKTQYF.

This clone showed up many times. The read ends 3 residues before the CDR3 terminus; that terminus is restored from the germline J gene. The chain couples TRBV20-1 to TRBJ2-6; no clear D gene. CDR1 and CDR2 from the germline V gene are DFQATT and SNEGSKA (reference sequence). The CDR3 covers 14 residues. Trimming took off 5 bases at V and 0 bases at J, with 8 bases between the two ends. Partial CDR3 DNA: TGCAGTGCTCGCAGTGACTCTGGGGCCAACGTC. Its translation is CSARSDSGANV. In full, the CDR3 is CSARSDSGANVLTF.

This clone was observed at least ten times. The sequenced fragment ends 3 residues before the CDR3 boundary, so the rest is inferred from the germline J gene. The chain is built from TRBV9 and TRBJ1-5, with D uncertain. There are 14 residues in the CDR3. The V and J ends lost 4 bases and 0 bases respectively, with 8 bases between them. CDR1 and CDR2 from the germline V gene are SGDLS and YYNGEE. The part of the CDR3 DNA that was read is TGTGCCAGCAGCCCAGGCGATAGCAATCAGCCC. This sequence encodes CASSPGDSNQP. The CDR3 in its entirety is CASSPGDSNQPQHF.

This clone has a count of ten or more. Sequencing ends 3 residues short of the CDR3 end; the germline J gene provides the rest. The chain combines TRBV5-1 with TRBJ1-2; 7 nucleotides agree with TRBD1. Germline assignment: CDR1 SGHRS and CDR2 YFSETQ. The CDR3 sequence is 15 residues long. Germline trimming cut 4 bases from V and 4 bases from J; bases unmatched to any gene: 10. The CDR3 region is CASSPLTGVSYGYTF. The covered CDR3 bases are TGCGCCAGCAGCCCATTAACAGGGGTTTCCTATGGC.

This clone occurred many times. The read ends 3 residues shy of where the CDR3 ends; the end is completed using the germline J gene. The chain carries TRBV7-2 and TRBJ1-5; 7 nucleotides agree with TRBD1. V trimming: 5 bases; J trimming: 6 bases; junction bases outside the gene matches: 10. Germline values: CDR1 SGHTA, CDR2 FQGNSA. This CDR3 spans 15 amino acids. This CDR3 reads CASSPGQGVVQPQHF. Incomplete CDR3 DNA: TGTGCCAGCAGCCCGGGCCAGGGGGTTGTTCAGCCC.

Many counts were recorded for this clone. The read ends 3 residues shy of where the CDR3 ends; the end is completed using the germline J gene. The same CDR3 is also encoded by other DNA sequences in this sample. The chain joins TRBV7-3 to TRBJ2-3; D is uncertain. Trimming took off 7 bases at V and 6 bases at J, with 11 bases between the two ends. Per the germline V gene, CDR1 is SGHTA and CDR2 is FQGTGA. There are 12 residues in the CDR3. CDR3 DNA, as far as it was read: TGTGCCAGCAAGGGCGCCGGCGATACG. Residues: CASKGAGDT. In full, the CDR3 is CASKGAGDTQYF.

This clone was recorded at least ten times. The missing CDR3 end, 3 residues past where the read stops, is filled in from the germline J gene. The chain has TRBV28 and TRBJ1-2; D is possibly TRBD1 (6 bases). The V end was cut by 3 bases, the J end by 4 bases, with 12 bases between. The CDR3 has 14 residues. The germline V gene encodes CDR1 MDHEN and CDR2 SYDVKM. CDR3 DNA (partial): TGTGCCAGCAGTTTCGGCACAGGGTTCTATGGC. Residues: CASSFGTGFYG. The whole CDR3 reads CASSFGTGFYGYTF.

Ten or more counts support this clone. Read data end 3 residues before the CDR3 end; the end is taken from the germline J gene. The genes are TRBV5-4 and TRBJ2-1, with TRBD1 matching over 9 bases. CDR1 and CDR2 (germline): SGHNT, YYREEE (reference sequence). This CDR3 region has 14 residues. V shed 4 bases, J shed 7 bases, and the junction held 6 bases outside the gene matches. The CDR3 loop reads CASSPTGGNNEQFF. The CDR3 bases that were read are TGTGCCAGCAGCCCGACAGGGGGAAATAATGAG.

Ten or more counts support this clone. The observed sequence ends 3 residues before the CDR3 terminus, with the missing tail filled in from the germline J gene. The gene calls are TRBV5-1 and TRBJ1-1; 10 bases agree with TRBD1. Germline V gene data show CDR1 as SGHRS and CDR2 as YFSETQ. The CDR3 runs 15 residues. V lost 4 bases to trimming and J lost 0 bases; unmatched junction nucleotides: 3. The part of the CDR3 DNA that was read is TGCGCCAGCAGCCCCGGGACAGGGGTGAACACTGAA. It encodes CASSPGTGVNTE. The entire CDR3 protein is CASSPGTGVNTEAFF.

This clone was found a few times. The CDR3 end falls 3 residues outside the read, so it is completed with the germline J gene. The chain combines TRBV20-1 with TRBJ2-7; maybe TRBD2 (6 bases). V shed 6 bases and J shed 3 bases, with 24 bases lying between them. Per the germline V gene, CDR1 is DFQATT and CDR2 is SNEGSKA (reference sequence). The CDR3 is 16 residues long. The part of the CDR3 DNA that was read is TGCAGTGCACTGGGGACCGGGGGTAGTTCGGTCTACGAG. Encoded protein: CSALGTGGSSVYE. The whole CDR3 sequence reads CSALGTGGSSVYEQYF.

Ten or more counts support this clone. The CDR3 is cut off 3 residues early in the read; its end comes from the germline J gene. This chain uses TRBV6-4 with TRBJ1-6; 9 bases map to TRBD1. This CDR3 has 14 residues. V gave up 5 bases and J gave up 6 bases; unmatched junction bases: 2. Germline V gene lookup returns CDR1 MRHNA and CDR2 SNTAGT. CDR3 in amino acids: CASSPGQGNSPLHF. The sequenced CDR3 bases are TGTGCCAGCAGTCCGGGACAGGGTAATTCACCC.

The table lists this clone with a few counts. The CDR3 end is not reached by the read, which stops 3 residues before it; the germline J gene fills it in. The chain employs TRBV7-6 and TRBJ2-5, with TRBD1 as a possible D gene (6 bases). In germline, CDR1 is SGHVS, CDR2 FNYEAQ. The CDR3 runs 12 residues. V dropped 5 bases and J dropped 5 bases, with 9 bases sitting between them. Incomplete CDR3 DNA: TGTGCCAGCAGCCTTAGGGGGGAGACC. Translation gives CASSLRGET. The whole CDR3 protein reads CASSLRGETQYF.

This clone was seen many times. Sequencing ends 3 residues short of the CDR3 end; the germline J gene provides the rest. J is TRBJ2-3 and V is TRBV7-9; no clear D. CDR3 length: 14 amino acids. V gave up 2 bases and J gave up 6 bases, with 12 bases separating them. The V gene's germline CDR1 is SEHNR and CDR2 FQNEAQ (reference sequence). The part of the CDR3 DNA that was read is TGTGCCAGCAGCTTATCCCAGGCCGGCGATACG. This gives the protein CASSLSQAGDT. The whole CDR3 region reads CASSLSQAGDTQYF.

This clone was found many times. The CDR3 end is not reached by the read, which stops 3 residues before it; the germline J gene fills it in. The genes are TRBV5-1 and TRBJ1-2; TRBD1 might be the D (5 bases). Trimming shortened V by 0 bases and J by 7 bases, and 19 bases separated the two germline ends. The CDR3 is made up of 16 amino acids. Germline V gives CDR1 SGHRS, CDR2 YFSETQ. The CDR3 sequence: CASSLEPPGPQGGYTF. CDR3 bases read: TGCGCCAGCAGCTTGGAGCCACCGGGTCCCCAGGGTGGC.

This clone appeared many times. Sequencing ends 3 residues short of the CDR3 end; the germline J gene provides the rest. J is TRBJ2-2 and V is TRBV7-9; TRBD2 matches at 11 bases. The length of the CDR3 is 15 residues. V shed 6 bases, J shed 5 bases, and the junction held 5 bases outside the gene matches. CDR1 and CDR2 (germline): SEHNR, FQNEAQ (reference sequence). Incomplete CDR3 DNA: TGTGCCAGCAGGACCACTAGCGGGAGTACCGGGGAG. It is translated as CASRTTSGSTGE. In full, the CDR3 is CASRTTSGSTGELFF.

This clone came up many times. The CDR3 DNA, read in part, is TGCGCCAGCAGGGAAGAGGACAGAGACCTCTATGGC. This sequence encodes CASREEDRDLYG. The whole CDR3 is CASREEDRDLYGYTF. This sequence joins TRBV5-1 and TRBJ1-2; possible D gene TRBD1, 6 bases. The CDR3 goes on 3 residues after the read ends, and that part is filled in from the germline J gene. CDR3 length: 15 amino acids. V lost 5 bases to trimming and J lost 4 bases, with 18 bases between them. Germline V CDR1 and CDR2: SGHRS, YFSETQ.

This clone was counted at least ten times. The read halts 3 residues ahead of the CDR3 end, with the missing end drawn from the germline J gene. The chain combines TRBV19 with TRBJ2-1, with D perhaps TRBD2 (5 bases). Per germline, CDR1 LNHDA and CDR2 SQIVND (reference sequence). CDR3 length equals 16 residues. The ends were cut back, 5 bases at V and 5 bases at J, with 19 bases in the middle. CDR3 bases read: TGTGCCAGTAGTCTTTGGACTCTCCCCCCGGACAATGAG. The encoded protein is CASSLWTLPPDNE. The CDR3 reads in full as CASSLWTLPPDNEQFF.